The clone carrying this T cell receptor beta chain has only one observation. The antigen is undetermined. This sample was taken from a study of CD8 T cells in Susac syndrome. RNA in amounts of roughly 0.5 to 1 ug was reverse transcribed with random hexamers. The CDR3 of TCR beta was amplified by immunoSEQ multiplex PCR across 54 Vbeta and 13 Jbeta. Via MiXCR, TCRdb re-called the immunoSEQ multiplex PCR reads, giving one row per CDR3 protein. This repertoire shows roughly 200,000 distinct CDR3 sequences, roughly 96% found once; its top ten account for 0.15% to 0.2%. FACS was used to enrich TEMRA cells, whereas the CD8+ and CD4+ T cells were obtained by negative isolation. The CDR3 loop spans 13 amino acids. V shed 3 bases and J shed 4 bases, with 12 bases lying between them. Germline V gene sequence: CDR1 SQVTM, CDR2 ANQGSEA. Broader study findings: The study admitted that it had a relatively small number of individuals in its TCR sequencing and HLA analysis.

The sequence derives from a human donor with multiple sclerosis. Input material: CD8+ T cells from PBMCs. This rearrangement joins TRBV29-1 to TRBJ1-1; TRBD1 might be the D (5 bases). The DNA of the CDR3 is TGCAGCGTTGAGGCAGGGTGGGGCACTGAAGCTTTCTTT. Its protein product is CSVEAGWGTEAFF.